The table lists the clone carrying this T cell receptor beta chain with a few counts. Antigen specificity is unknown. This record comes from a study of CD8 T cells in ankylosing spondylitis. It was by quantitative 5'-RACE with molecular barcodes that TCR beta libraries were made. TCRdb passed the 5' RACE reads through MiXCR, listing each CDR3 protein once. Among around 340,000 distinct CDR3 sequences, roughly 15% were seen once, and the ten largest hold around 1%. The germline CDR1 and CDR2 sequences are SGHDT and YYEEEE. The CDR3 consists of 14 residues. Deletions cut 4 bases from V and 4 bases from J, with 14 bases between. Findings and limits, study-wide: Seven or eight highly homologous variants made up a TCR beta motif, and this motif appeared characteristic of ankylosing spondylitis blood. As reported, disease-linked clones showed significant enrichment in matched ankylosing spondylitis synovial fluid.

The rearrangement joins TRBV5-6 to TRBJ1-1, with a weak D call TRBD1 (5 bases). The TCR was taken from a male donor with ankylosing spondylitis or in good health (not recorded which). The sample consisted of blood, either unsorted or a sorted T cell fraction (not recorded which). The CDR3 DNA reads as TGTGCCAGCAGCCGCTGGGGGGGTACCACTGAAGCTTTCTTT. Translation gives CASSRWGGTTEAFF.